This T cell receptor beta chain is drawn from a study of blood T cell repertoires in COVID-19. The data were produced by immunoSEQ multiplex PCR, yet TCRdb's version contains in-frame clones alone and is incomplete. The sample has 120,000 or so clones; 75% to 80% are singletons. V was clipped by 7 bases and J by 6 bases, with 12 bases between them. The germline CDR1 and CDR2 sequences are MNHEY and SMNVEV (reference sequence). The CDR3 is 13 amino acids. The chain has TRBV27 and TRBJ2-2, with D hard to call. This receptor was identified in a human donor in a cohort sampled during active COVID-19. What was sequenced was peripheral blood. The CDR3 here is CASMQLVSGELFF. CDR3 nucleotide sequence: TGTGCCAGCATGCAATTAGTGTCCGGGGAGCTGTTTTTT.